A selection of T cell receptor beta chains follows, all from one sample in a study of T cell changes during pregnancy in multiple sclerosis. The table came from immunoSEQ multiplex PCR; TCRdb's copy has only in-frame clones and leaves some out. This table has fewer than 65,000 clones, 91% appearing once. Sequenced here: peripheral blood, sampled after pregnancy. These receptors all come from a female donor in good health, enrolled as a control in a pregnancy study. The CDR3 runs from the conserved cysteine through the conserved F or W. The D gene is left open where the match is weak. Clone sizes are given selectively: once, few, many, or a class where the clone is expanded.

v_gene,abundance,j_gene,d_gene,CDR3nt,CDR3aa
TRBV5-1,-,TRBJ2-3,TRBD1,TGCGCCAGCAGCCCGGGACAGCCCCTAGTTGGCACAGATACGCAGTATTTT,CASSPGQPLVGTDTQYF
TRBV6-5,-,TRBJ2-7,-,TGTGCCAGCAGTACTATTCGGGTGGAGCAGTACTTC,CASSTIRVEQYF
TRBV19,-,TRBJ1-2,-,TGTGCCAGTAGTATCGGGTCGGCCCGCCTCTATGGCTACACCTTC,CASSIGSARLYGYTF
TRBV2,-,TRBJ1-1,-,TGTGCCAGCAGTGACAGGCGCTACACTGAAGCTTTCTTT,CASSDRRYTEAFF
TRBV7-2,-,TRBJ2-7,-,TGTGCCAGCAGTTCTTTGGCAGTTACAGGCCGCGAGCAGTACTTC,CASSSLAVTGREQYF
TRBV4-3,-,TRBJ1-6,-,TGCGCCAGCAGCCAAGATTTGTACAGGTTAACTTCACCCCTCCACTTT,CASSQDLYRLTSPLHF
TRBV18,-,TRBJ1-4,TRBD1,TGTGCCAGCTCACCAACCGGGACAGGGTATACAGTCGGTAATGAAAAACTGTTTTTT,CASSPTGTGYTVGNEKLFF
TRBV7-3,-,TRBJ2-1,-,TGTGCCAGCAGCTCAACAGGGTCGGGGAATGAGCAGTTCTTC,CASSSTGSGNEQFF
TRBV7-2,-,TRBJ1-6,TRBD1,TGTGCCAGCAGGTCGGTAGGGACAGGGTGGAATCCACCCCTCCACTTT,CASRSVGTGWNPPLHF
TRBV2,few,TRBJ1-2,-,TGTGCCAGCAGGACGGAGTACGGCTACACCTTC,CASRTEYGYTF
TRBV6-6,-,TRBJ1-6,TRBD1,TGTGCCAGCAGTCCGGGACAGACCTTCCCCCTCCACTTT,CASSPGQTFPLHF
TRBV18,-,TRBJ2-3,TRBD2,TGTGCCAGCTCACCACCCCCCGCGGGGGGCCTAAGCACAGATACGCAGTATTTT,CASSPPPAGGLSTDTQYF
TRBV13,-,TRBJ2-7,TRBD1,TGTGCCAGCCAAAGCCCCGACAGGGCCTACGAGCAGTACTTC,CASQSPDRAYEQYF
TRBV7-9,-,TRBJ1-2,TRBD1,TGTGCCAGCAGCTTCGGGACAGACCAGAAATCTGGCTACACCTTC,CASSFGTDQKSGYTF
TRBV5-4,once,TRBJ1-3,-,TGTGCCAGCAGCCGGGGAGGTGAAGCTGGAAACACCATATATTTT,CASSRGGEAGNTIYF
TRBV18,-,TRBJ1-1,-,TGTGCCAGCTCACCTTCTATGAACACTGAAGCTTTCTTT,CASSPSMNTEAFF
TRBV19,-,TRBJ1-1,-,TGTGCCAGTATAGACGGGGAGAGGACTGAAGCTTTCTTT,CASIDGERTEAFF
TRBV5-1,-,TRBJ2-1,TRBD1,TGCGCCAGCAGCTCAGGACAGGTCGATGAGCAGTTCTTC,CASSSGQVDEQFF
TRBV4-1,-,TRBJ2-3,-,TGCGCCAGCAGCCCTAGGCAGTCTGGGTTCGATACGCAGTATTTT,CASSPRQSGFDTQYF
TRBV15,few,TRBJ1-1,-,TGTGCCACCAGCAGAACACAGGAGAACACTGAAGCTTTCTTT,CATSRTQENTEAFF
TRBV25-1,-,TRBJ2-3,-,TGTGCCAGCAGTGATCACTCCACAGATACGCAGTATTTT,CASSDHSTDTQYF
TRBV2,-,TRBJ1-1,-,TGTGCCAGTTGGTGGGGCAGACTGAACACTGAAGCTTTCTTT,CASWWGRLNTEAFF
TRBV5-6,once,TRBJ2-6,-,TGTGCCAGCAGCCTGCTCGGGCAGGGGAGACCTGGGGCCAACGTCCTGACTTTC,CASSLLGQGRPGANVLTF
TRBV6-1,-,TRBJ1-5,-,TGTGCCACCCACAGGGAATGGGATCAGCCCCAGCATTTT,CATHREWDQPQHF
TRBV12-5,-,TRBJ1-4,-,TGTGCTAGTGGTTTGACCGTATCAGGGAATGAAAAACTGTTTTTT,CASGLTVSGNEKLFF
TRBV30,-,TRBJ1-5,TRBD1,TGTGCCTGGAGTGCCCGAGACAGGGCGGATCAGCCCCAGCATTTT,CAWSARDRADQPQHF
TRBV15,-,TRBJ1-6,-,TGTGCCACCAGCAGAGTTGCCGGTCCCTATTCACCCCTCCACTTT,CATSRVAGPYSPLHF
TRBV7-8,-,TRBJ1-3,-,TGTGCCAGCAGCTTAGCGACGTATCTTAGCGGAAACACCATATATTTT,CASSLATYLSGNTIYF
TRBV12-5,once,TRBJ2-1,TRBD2,TGTGCTAGTGGTTTTGGATCTAGCGGGGGGGCAGTAGCAGGAGAGCAGTTCTTC,CASGFGSSGGAVAGEQFF
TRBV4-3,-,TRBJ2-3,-,TGCGCCAGCAGCCGTACTCCCACAGATACGCAGTATTTT,CASSRTPTDTQYF
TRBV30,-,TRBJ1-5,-,TGTGCCTGGGGCGGGGTTCAGCCCCAGCATTTT,CAWGGVQPQHF
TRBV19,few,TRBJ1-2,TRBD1,TGTGCCAGTAGTATTCGGGGACAGGGGCTAGCTAACTATGGCTACACCTTC,CASSIRGQGLANYGYTF
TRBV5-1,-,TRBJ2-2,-,TGCGCCAGCAGCTTGAAGGGGTTGTATGGCTCCGGGGAGCTGTTTTTT,CASSLKGLYGSGELFF
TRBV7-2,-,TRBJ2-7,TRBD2,TGTGCCAGCAGCTTCCCGGGACTAGCGGGGGCCTCCTACGAGCAGTACTTC,CASSFPGLAGASYEQYF
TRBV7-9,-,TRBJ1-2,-,TGTGCCAGCAGCTTAGGGGCAGGGGACTATGGCTACACCTTC,CASSLGAGDYGYTF
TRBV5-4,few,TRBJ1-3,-,TGTGCCAGCAGCTTGGCAGGGATAAACACCATATATTTT,CASSLAGINTIYF
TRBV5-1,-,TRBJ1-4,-,TGCGCCAGCAGCCTAACTAGGGACAATAATGAAAAACTGTTTTTT,CASSLTRDNNEKLFF
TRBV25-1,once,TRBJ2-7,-,TGTGCCAGCAGTGCAGGAGGAGGGGTAGGCGAGCAGTACTTC,CASSAGGGVGEQYF
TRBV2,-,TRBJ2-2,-,TGTGCCAGCAGGGCGGGACAGACAATCACCGGGGAGCTGTTTTTT,CASRAGQTITGELFF
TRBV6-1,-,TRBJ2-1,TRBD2,TGTGCCAGCAGTGAAGAAACTAGCGGGGGGCTGTATGAGCAGTTCTTC,CASSEETSGGLYEQFF
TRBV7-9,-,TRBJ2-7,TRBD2,TGTGCCAGCAGCTTAGGTGGGGGGGCCTACGAGCAGTACTTC,CASSLGGGAYEQYF